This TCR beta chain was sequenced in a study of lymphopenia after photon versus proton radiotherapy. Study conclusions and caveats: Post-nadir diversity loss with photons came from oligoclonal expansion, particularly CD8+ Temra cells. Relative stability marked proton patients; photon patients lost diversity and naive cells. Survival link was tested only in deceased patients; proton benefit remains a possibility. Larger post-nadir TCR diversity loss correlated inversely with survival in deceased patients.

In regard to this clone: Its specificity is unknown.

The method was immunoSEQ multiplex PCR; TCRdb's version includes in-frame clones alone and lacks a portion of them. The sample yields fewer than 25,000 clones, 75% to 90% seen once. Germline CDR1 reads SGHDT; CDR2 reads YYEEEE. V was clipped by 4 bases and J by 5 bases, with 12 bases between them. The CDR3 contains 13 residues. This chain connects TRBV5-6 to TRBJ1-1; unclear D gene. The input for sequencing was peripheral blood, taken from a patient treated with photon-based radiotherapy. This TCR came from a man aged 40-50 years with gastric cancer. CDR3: CASSLTPGTEAFF. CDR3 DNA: TGTGCCAGCAGCCTGACCCCGGGTACTGAAGCTTTCTTT. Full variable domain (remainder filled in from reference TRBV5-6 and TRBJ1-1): DAGVTQSPTHLIKTRGQQVTLRCSPKSGHDTVSWYQQALGQGPQFIFQYYEEEERQRGNFPDRFSGHQFPNYSSELNVNALLLGDSALYLCASSLTPGTEAFFGQGTRLTVV.